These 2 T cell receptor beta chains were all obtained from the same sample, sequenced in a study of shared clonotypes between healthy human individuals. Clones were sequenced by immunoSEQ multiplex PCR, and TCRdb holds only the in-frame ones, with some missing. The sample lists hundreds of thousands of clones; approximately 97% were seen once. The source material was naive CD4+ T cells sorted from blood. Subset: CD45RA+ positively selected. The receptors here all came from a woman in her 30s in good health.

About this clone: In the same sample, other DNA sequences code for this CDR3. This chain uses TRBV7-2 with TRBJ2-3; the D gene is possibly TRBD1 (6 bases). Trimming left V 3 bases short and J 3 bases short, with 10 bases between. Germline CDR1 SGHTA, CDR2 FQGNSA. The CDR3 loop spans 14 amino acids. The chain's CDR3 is CASSFRGRTDTQYF. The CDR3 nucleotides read TGTGCCAGCAGCTTCAGGGGTCGGACAGATACGCAGTATTTT.

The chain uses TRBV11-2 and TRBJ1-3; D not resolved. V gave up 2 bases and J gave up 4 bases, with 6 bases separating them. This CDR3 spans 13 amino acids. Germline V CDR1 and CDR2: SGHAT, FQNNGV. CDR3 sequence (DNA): TGTGCCAGCAGCTTAACGGAGGGAAACACCATATATTTT. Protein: CASSLTEGNTIYF.